Below, 25 T cell receptor beta chains from the same sample are listed, as sequenced in a study of blood T cell repertoires in COVID-19. Here immunoSEQ multiplex PCR was the method, and the copy in TCRdb shows in-frame clones only, minus some. The sample records 300,000 to 450,000 clones, 80% to 90% being singletons. The sequencing input was PBMCs or T cells enriched from blood (not recorded which). These TCRs come from a man aged 18-30 years who had recovered from COVID-19.

The chain carries TRBV15 and TRBJ2-2, with 8 bases identical to TRBD1. The CDR3 is made up of 17 amino acids. Trimming removed 4 bases from V and 4 bases from J; junction bases left unmatched: 11. Germline-derived CDR1 and CDR2 are LNHNV and YYDKDF (reference sequence). In nucleotides, the CDR3 is TGTGCCACCAGCAAAACTCTCGGACAGGGTGGCACCGGGGAGCTGTTTTTT. Translated: CATSKTLGQGGTGELFF. The entire variable domain, with the rest obtained from reference TRBV15 and TRBJ2-2, is as follows: DAMVIQNPRYQVTQFGKPVTLSCSQTLNHNVMYWYQQKSSQAPKLLFHYYDKDFNNEADTPDNFQSRRPNTSFCFLDIRSPGLGDTAMYLCATSKTLGQGGTGELFFGEGSRLTVL.

The chain is built from TRBV11-2 and TRBJ1-2; D is unresolved. Germline V CDR1 and CDR2: SGHAT, FQNNGV. CDR3 length: 12 residues. V was trimmed by 4 bases and J by 7 bases, leaving 10 bases between them. The DNA for the CDR3 is TGTGCCAGCAGCTCCCAGGAAGGTGGCTACACCTTC. This translates into CASSSQEGGYTF. Combining the CDR3 with reference TRBV11-2 and TRBJ1-2 gives the whole variable domain EAGVAQSPRYKIIEKRQSVAFWCNPISGHATLYWYQQILGQGPKLLIQFQNNGVVDDSQLPKDRFSAERLKGVDSTLKIQPAKLEDSAVYLCASSSQEGGYTFGSGTRLTVV.

CDR3 nucleotide sequence: TGCGCCAGCAGCCAGCCGGGACAGGGCGGTAGGAACACTGAAGCTTTCTTT. Translating gives CASSQPGQGGRNTEAFF. V and J are TRBV4-1 and TRBJ1-1; 9 bases match TRBD1. The germline V gene has CDR1 MGHRA and CDR2 YSYEKL. The CDR3 runs 17 residues. J gave up 1 base and V 3 bases, and 9 bases lay outside the gene matches.

The chain has TRBV5-1 and TRBJ2-2, with TRBD1 matching 9 bases. The CDR3 runs to 18 residues. Germline loops: CDR1 SGHRS, CDR2 YFSETQ. The V and J ends lost 4 bases and 1 base, in that order; junction bases with no gene match: 11. DNA of the CDR3: TGCGCCAGCAGCCGAAGATTACTGGGACAGGGGAACACCGGGGAGCTGTTTTTT. Encoded protein: CASSRRLLGQGNTGELFF.

There are a few counts of this clone. The rearrangement links TRBV19 to TRBJ1-4, with D possibly TRBD1 on 5 matching bases. Germline values: CDR1 LNHDA, CDR2 SQIVND (reference sequence). CDR3 length equals 15 residues. V gave up 0 bases and J gave up 8 bases, with 13 bases separating them. CDR3 nucleotides: TGTGCCAGTAGTATAGACGATGGGGCTAGGGAAAAACTGTTTTTT. This encodes CASSIDDGAREKLFF.

This chain joins TRBV30 and TRBJ2-5, with D unclear. The CDR3 loop spans 11 amino acids. V lost 0 bases and J lost 7, with 6 bases in between. Per the germline V gene, CDR1 is GTSNPN and CDR2 is SVGIG (reference sequence). For the CDR3, the DNA is TGTGCCTGGAGTGTCCCAGGGACCCAGTACTTC. Translating gives CAWSVPGTQYF.

The gene calls are TRBV6-1 and TRBJ1-5; 8 nucleotides align to TRBD1. With 2 bases clipped from V and 1 base from J, the junction kept 4 bases outside the gene matches. CDR3 size: 16 residues. The germline CDR1 and CDR2 sequences are MNHNS and SASEGT. CDR3 protein: CASSERTGWSNQPQHF. The DNA of the CDR3 is TGTGCCAGCAGTGAACGGACAGGGTGGAGCAATCAGCCCCAGCATTTT.

This clone was observed a few times. The sample contains more than one DNA sequence encoding this CDR3. The rearrangement links TRBV7-9 to TRBJ1-5; D is possibly TRBD1 (6 bases). V lost 0 bases and J lost 2, with 11 bases in between. Germline values: CDR1 SEHNR, CDR2 FQNEAQ (reference sequence). This CDR3 is 16 amino acids long. The CDR3 nucleotides are TGTGCCAGCAGCTTAGCGCGGGGGGCAGGCAATCAGCCCCAGCATTTT. Its protein product is CASSLARGAGNQPQHF.

The chain has TRBV16 and TRBJ1-4, with 9 nucleotides matching TRBD1. The germline gives CDR1 KGHSY, CDR2 FQNENV. This CDR3 is 15 amino acids long. The trim removed 3 bases at V and 8 bases at J, leaving 7 bases unmatched. CDR3 protein: CASSQAGQGKEKLFF. The CDR3 coding sequence is TGTGCCAGCAGCCAGGCGGGACAGGGTAAAGAAAAACTGTTTTTT.

This clone was found a few times. The genes are TRBV7-8 and TRBJ1-4; 7 bases are shared with TRBD1. The ends lost 1 base at V and 2 bases at J; junction bases unmatched: 7. Germline V gene sequence: CDR1 SGHVS, CDR2 FQNEAQ. This CDR3 contains 17 residues. The CDR3 DNA is TGTGCCAGCAGCTTAGTCTCTGGGACAGCCACTAATGAAAAACTGTTTTTT. Translated, it gives CASSLVSGTATNEKLFF.

The J gene is TRBJ2-6, the V gene TRBV5-5, with D maybe TRBD2 (5 bases). The germline CDR1 and CDR2 sequences are SGHKS and YYEKEE (reference sequence). V was trimmed by 0 bases and J by 2 bases, leaving 12 bases between them. CDR3 length equals 17 residues. CDR3 protein: CASSLVAGNPGANVLTF. In nucleotides, the CDR3 is TGTGCCAGCAGCTTGGTGGCGGGCAATCCTGGGGCCAACGTCCTGACTTTC.

This clone was counted only a few times. This chain connects TRBV5-5 to TRBJ1-5; 10 bases are a match to TRBD1. The germline V gene has CDR1 SGHKS and CDR2 YYEKEE (reference sequence). This CDR3 contains 15 residues. V lost 0 bases to trimming and J lost 3 bases; unmatched junction nucleotides: 0. The chain's CDR3 is CASSLGQGANQPQHF. Here the CDR3 DNA reads TGTGCCAGCAGCTTGGGACAGGGGGCCAATCAGCCCCAGCATTTT.

The rearrangement links TRBV10-3 to TRBJ2-6, with D perhaps matching TRBD1 (5 bases). The CDR3 consists of 18 residues. Germline V gene sequence: CDR1 ENHRY, CDR2 SYGVKD. Trimming took 0 bases from V and 0 from J, leaving 12 bases between them. CDR3 coding DNA: TGTGCCATCAGTGAGTCGGCAGGGCACTCCTCTGGGGCCAACGTCCTGACTTTC. Its protein product is CAISESAGHSSGANVLTF.

The gene calls are TRBV7-6 and TRBJ1-1, with TRBD1 identical over 8 bases. Looked up from germline, CDR1 is SGHVS and CDR2 is FNYEAQ. The CDR3 contains 15 residues. With V trimmed by 3 bases and J by 1 base, 4 bases remained unmatched. The CDR3 region has the DNA TGTGCCAGCAGCTTCCCCGGGACAGGGAACACTGAAGCTTTCTTT. Translation gives CASSFPGTGNTEAFF.

Points on this clone: One end of the junction varies from germline; a read error may be responsible. The gene calls are TRBV4-3 and TRBJ2-3; 11 nucleotides match TRBD2. CDR1 and CDR2 (germline): LGHNA, YSLEER. The CDR3 extends over 13 amino acids. CDR3 in amino acids: CASSQAPGLAEHF. The DNA for the CDR3 is TGCGCCAGCAGCCAAGCCCCGGGACTAGCGGAACATTTT.

The rearrangement joins TRBV6-1 to TRBJ1-1; 7 nucleotides line up with TRBD1. Germline V gene lookup returns CDR1 MNHNS and CDR2 SASEGT. The J segment lost 2 bases and the V segment lost 1 base, leaving 10 bases of the junction unmatched. CDR3 length: 17 amino acids. CDR3 region: CASSEGRGRRGNTEAFF. The CDR3 DNA is TGTGCCAGCAGTGAAGGGAGGGGGCGAAGGGGAAACACTGAAGCTTTCTTT.

This clone was found once. The V call is TRBV6-2 or TRBV6-3, the J call TRBJ1-5, with 11 bases lining up with TRBD1. The germline gives CDR1 MNHEY, CDR2 SVGEGT. V was clipped by 2 bases and J by 2 bases; unmatched bases: 2. CDR3 size: 16 residues. CDR3 region: CASSYGTGGGNQPQHF. The CDR3 coding sequence is TGTGCCAGCAGTTACGGGACAGGGGGTGGCAATCAGCCCCAGCATTTT.

This clone showed up just a few times. This sequence joins TRBV11-2 and TRBJ1-1; no definite D call. The germline V and J ends were trimmed by 5 bases and 6 bases, with 13 bases remaining between them. The length of the CDR3 is 13 residues. Germline values: CDR1 SGHAT, CDR2 FQNNGV. The CDR3: CASSLSWLSEAFF. In nucleotides, the CDR3 is TGTGCCAGCAGCCTTAGCTGGCTCTCTGAAGCTTTCTTT. Combining the CDR3 with reference TRBV11-2 and TRBJ1-1 gives the whole variable domain EAGVAQSPRYKIIEKRQSVAFWCNPISGHATLYWYQQILGQGPKLLIQFQNNGVVDDSQLPKDRFSAERLKGVDSTLKIQPAKLEDSAVYLCASSLSWLSEAFFGQGTRLTVV.

The J gene is TRBJ2-6, the V gene TRBV9; D may be TRBD2 (6 bases). Trimming took 4 bases from V and 7 from J, leaving 12 bases between them. The CDR3 has 14 residues. The germline gives CDR1 SGDLS, CDR2 YYNGEE. This chain's CDR3 is CASSNDGGANVLTF. The CDR3 nucleotides read TGTGCCAGCAGCAACGACGGGGGAGCCAACGTCCTGACTTTC. The full variable domain, in which reference TRBV9 and TRBJ2-6 provide the parts outside the CDR3, is DSGVTQTPKHLITATGQRVTLRCSPRSGDLSVYWYQQSLDQGLQFLIQYYNGEERAKGNILERFSAQQFPDLHSELNLSSLELGDSALYFCASSNDGGANVLTFGAGSRLTVL.

This chain uses TRBV4-1 with TRBJ1-3; 9 bases fit TRBD1. With 3 bases clipped from V and 2 bases from J, the junction kept 2 bases outside the gene matches. This CDR3 comprises 15 residues. CDR1 and CDR2 from the germline V gene are MGHRA and YSYEKL. CDR3 residues: CASSQDRGAGNTIYF. The CDR3 coding sequence is TGCGCCAGCAGCCAGGACAGGGGAGCTGGAAACACCATATATTTT.

The chain uses TRBV5-1 and TRBJ2-7; 9 nucleotides line up with TRBD1. CDR1 and CDR2 (germline): SGHRS, YFSETQ. J was trimmed by 6 bases and V by 4 bases; bases with no gene match: 11. The CDR3 contains 15 residues. In DNA, the CDR3 is TGCGCCAGCAGCACCTCGGGACAGGGTCAGGGCGAGCAGTACTTC. This translates into CASSTSGQGQGEQYF.

This clone was counted once. This chain connects TRBV4-2 to TRBJ2-7; 8 bases align to TRBD2. V lost 1 base, J lost 0 bases, and 5 bases stayed unmatched. Germline V gene data show CDR1 as LGHNA and CDR2 as YNFKEQ. This CDR3 is 16 amino acids long. CDR3 residues: CASSQGRSGNSYEQYF. In DNA form, the CDR3 reads TGTGCCAGCAGCCAAGGTCGTAGCGGGAACTCCTACGAGCAGTACTTC.

The chain carries TRBV19 and TRBJ2-2; 10 nucleotides match TRBD1. J was trimmed by 6 bases and V by 5 bases; bases with no gene match: 18. This CDR3 has 19 amino acids. CDR1 is LNHDA and CDR2 is SQIVND in the germline V gene (reference sequence). CDR3 sequence: CASSYMTLPGQGNSGELFF. CDR3 DNA sequence: TGTGCCAGTAGTTATATGACCCTCCCGGGACAGGGGAATTCCGGGGAGCTGTTTTTT.

This chain connects TRBV14 to TRBJ2-7, with TRBD1 as a possible D gene (6 bases). This CDR3 has 18 residues. Germline V gene lookup returns CDR1 SGHDN and CDR2 FVKESK. Trimming took off 0 bases at V and 0 bases at J, with 18 bases between the two ends. The CDR3 loop is CASSQDPPHRDPSYEQYF. The CDR3 DNA follows: TGTGCCAGCAGCCAAGACCCCCCCCACAGGGATCCCTCCTACGAGCAGTACTTC.

The V gene is TRBV12-5, the J gene TRBJ2-7, with D maybe TRBD1 (5 bases). Trimming removed 2 bases at V and 0 bases at J, with 8 bases between. Germline V lookup: CDR1 LGHNT, CDR2 FRNRAP. There are 14 residues in the CDR3. This CDR3 is CASGLTGGSYEQYF. For the CDR3, the DNA is TGTGCTAGTGGTTTGACAGGCGGCTCCTACGAGCAGTACTTC.